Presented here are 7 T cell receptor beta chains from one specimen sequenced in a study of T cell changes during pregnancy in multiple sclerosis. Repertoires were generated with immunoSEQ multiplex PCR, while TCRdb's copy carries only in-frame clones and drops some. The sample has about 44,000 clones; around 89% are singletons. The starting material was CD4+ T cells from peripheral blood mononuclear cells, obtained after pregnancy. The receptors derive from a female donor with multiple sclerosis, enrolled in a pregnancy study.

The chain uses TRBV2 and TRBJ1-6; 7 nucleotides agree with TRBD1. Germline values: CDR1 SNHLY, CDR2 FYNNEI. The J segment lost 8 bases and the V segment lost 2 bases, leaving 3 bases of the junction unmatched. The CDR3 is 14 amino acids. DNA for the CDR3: TGTGCCAGCAGTGAATTAGGGGGCGATTCACCCCTCCACTTT. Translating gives CASSELGGDSPLHF.

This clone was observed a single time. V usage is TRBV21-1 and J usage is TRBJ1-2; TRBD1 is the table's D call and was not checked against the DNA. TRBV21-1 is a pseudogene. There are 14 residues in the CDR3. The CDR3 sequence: CASSNDRDPNGYTF. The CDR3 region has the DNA TGTGCCAGCAGCAATGACAGGGACCCTAATGGCTACACCTTC.

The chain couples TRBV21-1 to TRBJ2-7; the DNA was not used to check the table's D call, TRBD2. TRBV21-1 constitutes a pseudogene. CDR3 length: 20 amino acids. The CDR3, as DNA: TGTGCCAGCAGCTCCGAGCGGGACATTAATCCCCATCCCAGCTCCTACGAGCAGTACTTC. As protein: CASSSERDINPHPSSYEQYF.

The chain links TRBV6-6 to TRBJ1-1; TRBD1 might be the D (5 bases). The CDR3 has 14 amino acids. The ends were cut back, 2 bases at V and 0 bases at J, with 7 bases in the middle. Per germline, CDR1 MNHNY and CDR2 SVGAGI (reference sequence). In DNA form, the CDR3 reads TGTGCCAGCAGTTACGGGGGGATGAACACTGAAGCTTTCTTT. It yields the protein CASSYGGMNTEAFF.

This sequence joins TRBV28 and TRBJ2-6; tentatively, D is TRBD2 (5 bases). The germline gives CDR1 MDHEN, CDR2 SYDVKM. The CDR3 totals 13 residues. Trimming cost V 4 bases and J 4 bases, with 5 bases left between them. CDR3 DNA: TGTGCCAGCAGTTCGGGAGGGGCCAACGTCCTGACTTTC. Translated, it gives CASSSGGANVLTF.

The CDR3 is CASSFEGRSTYEQYF. The DNA of the CDR3 is TGCGCCAGCAGCTTTGAAGGCAGGTCAACCTACGAGCAGTACTTC. V usage is TRBV5-1 and J usage is TRBJ2-7; D unresolved. The V and J ends lost 2 bases and 2 bases respectively, with 14 bases between them. CDR1 and CDR2 (germline): SGHRS, YFSETQ. CDR3 length: 15 residues.

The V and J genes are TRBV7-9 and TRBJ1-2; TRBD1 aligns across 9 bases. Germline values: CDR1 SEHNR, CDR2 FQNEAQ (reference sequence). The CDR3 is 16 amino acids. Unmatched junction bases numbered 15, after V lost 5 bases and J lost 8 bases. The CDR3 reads CASSPSPGQGAYGYTF. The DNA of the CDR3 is TGTGCCAGCAGCCCCTCCCCGGGACAGGGCGCTTACGGCTACACCTTC.